A selection of T cell receptor beta chains follows, all from one sample in a study of blood T cell repertoires in COVID-19. The method was immunoSEQ multiplex PCR; TCRdb's version includes in-frame clones alone and lacks a portion of them. The table shows fewer than 300,000 clones, with approximately 82% occurring only once. Sequencing input: peripheral blood. These receptors were collected from a woman between 18 and 30 years old with acute or convalescent COVID-19. CDR3s include the opening cysteine and the closing phenylalanine or tryptophan. Fields, in order: CDR3 length, D gene, J gene, clone size, V gene, CDR3 DNA, CDR3 protein. The D gene is left open where the match is weak. Size is stated for part of the rows, as once, few or many counts, or as a class when the clone is expanded.

13 | TRBD1 | TRBJ2-7 | few | TRBV19 | TGTGCCAGTAGTCAGACAGGGGGCCACGAGCAGTACTTC | CASSQTGGHEQYF
18 | TRBD2 | TRBJ2-7 | NA | TRBV4-1 | TGCGCCAGCAGCCAAGAAGCTTTTGGCGGGAGTAGTAGGTACGAGCAGTACTTC | CASSQEAFGGSSRYEQYF
15 | NA | TRBJ1-4 | NA | TRBV6-2/TRBV6-3 | TGTGCCAGCAGTTACTCGTTGGAGCTTAATGAAAAACTGTTTTTT | CASSYSLELNEKLFF
11 | NA | TRBJ2-7 | NA | TRBV7-9 | TGTGCCAGCAGCTTCGAGGACGAGCAGTACTTC | CASSFEDEQYF
13 | NA | TRBJ1-1 | few | TRBV18 | TGTGCCAGCGGAGGACAGATGAACACTGAAGCTTTCTTT | CASGGQMNTEAFF
11 | NA | TRBJ2-3 | NA | TRBV19 | TGTGCCAGTAGTACTCCAGATACGCAGTATTTT | CASSTPDTQYF
13 | NA | TRBJ2-5 | NA | TRBV27 | TGTGCCAGCAGTTGGGACTCACAAGAGACCCAGTACTTC | CASSWDSQETQYF
11 | NA | TRBJ1-1 | NA | TRBV20-1 | TGCAGTTCTATCTTGAACACTGAAGCTTTCTTT | CSSILNTEAFF
15 | TRBD1 | TRBJ2-1 | NA | TRBV5-1 | TGCGCCAGCAGCTTTTCAGGGGGCGCTCGGGATGAGCAGTTCTTC | CASSFSGGARDEQFF
13 | NA | TRBJ2-1 | NA | TRBV12-3/TRBV12-4 | TGTGCCAGCAGCCTTGGGGAGTTCGCAGAGCAGTTCTTC | CASSLGEFAEQFF
13 | TRBD2 | TRBJ2-5 | few | TRBV29-1 | TGCAGCGTGTGCAGAGCGGGAGGAGAGACCCAGTACTTC | CSVCRAGGETQYF
16 | TRBD2 | TRBJ2-1 | NA | TRBV18 | TGTGCCAGCTCACCACAGAAGCGGGAGCTGGGCAATGAGCAGTTCTTC | CASSPQKRELGNEQFF
15 | NA | TRBJ2-1 | NA | TRBV7-2 | TGTGCCAGCAGCTTACGGGAAGTTTTGTACAATGAGCAGTTCTTC | CASSLREVLYNEQFF
16 | NA | TRBJ2-1 | NA | TRBV11-2 | TGTGCCAGCAGCCCGACAACAGGGTTCAGGAACAATGAGCAGTTCTTC | CASSPTTGFRNNEQFF
16 | NA | TRBJ1-6 | NA | TRBV14 | TGTGCCAGCAGCCAAGGGTTGACAGGAAGGGGTTCACCCCTCCACTTT | CASSQGLTGRGSPLHF
15 | TRBD1 | TRBJ1-2 | few | TRBV28 | TGTGCCAGCAGTTCCCCGGGACAGAACCTCTATGGCTACACCTTC | CASSSPGQNLYGYTF
14 | NA | TRBJ2-1 | NA | TRBV28 | TGTGCCAGCAGTTTGGGCAACTCCTACAATGAGCAGTTCTTC | CASSLGNSYNEQFF
14 | TRBD1 | TRBJ1-2 | once | TRBV27 | TGTGCCAGCAGTTCGACAGGGAGCGGATATGGCTACACCTTC | CASSSTGSGYGYTF
13 | NA | TRBJ2-7 | NA | TRBV18 | TGTGCCAGCTCAAAGGACCCCACAGGGCCATCATACTTC | CASSKDPTGPSYF
14 | TRBD1 | TRBJ2-1 | NA | TRBV6-2/TRBV6-3 | TGTGCCAGCAGTTATTCCGGGACAGGGTCTTGGCAGTTCTTC | CASSYSGTGSWQFF
16 | TRBD2 | TRBJ2-1 | NA | TRBV7-2 | TGTGCCAGCAGCTTAGTACTAGCGGGACCTGGGGATGAGCAGTTCTTC | CASSLVLAGPGDEQFF
15 | NA | TRBJ1-2 | NA | TRBV11-2 | TGTGCCAGCAGCTTCAGCCAGGATGCTAACTATGGCTACACCTTC | CASSFSQDANYGYTF
13 | NA | TRBJ1-5 | NA | TRBV18 | TGTGCCAGCTCACCCACAGGGTACCAGCCCCAGCATTTT | CASSPTGYQPQHF
14 | TRBD1 | TRBJ2-3 | few | TRBV5-4 | TGTGCCAGCAGCAGGGACAGGGATGCAGATACGCAGTATTTT | CASSRDRDADTQYF
15 | NA | TRBJ2-1 | NA | TRBV7-9 | TGTGCCAGCAGCTTACAGGATAGCTCCTACAATGAGCAGTTCTTC | CASSLQDSSYNEQFF
15 | NA | TRBJ2-5 | NA | TRBV18 | TGTGCCAGCTCACCGGTCAGGGGTTCGGGAGAGACCCAGTACTTC | CASSPVRGSGETQYF